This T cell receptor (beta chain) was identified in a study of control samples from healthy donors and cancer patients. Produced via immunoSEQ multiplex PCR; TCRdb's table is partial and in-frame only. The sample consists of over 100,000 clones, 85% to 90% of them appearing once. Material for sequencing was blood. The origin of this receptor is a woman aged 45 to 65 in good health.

In DNA form, the CDR3 reads TGTGCCAGCAGTTACTCGATCGGGGGAGGCCAGCCCCAGCATTTT. Amino acids: CASSYSIGGGQPQHF. The chain has TRBV6-5 and TRBJ1-5; maybe TRBD1 (5 bases). The V gene's germline CDR1 is MNHEY and CDR2 SVGAGI. V was trimmed by 0 bases and J by 7 bases, leaving 13 bases between them. This CDR3 comprises 15 residues.